Given below is one T cell receptor beta chain in context. As yet, its antigen is unknown. Gene and germline names: mouse. The read ends 1 residue before the CDR3 terminus; that terminus is restored from the germline J gene. The time point here: mouse harvest day 14 after allogeneic transplant. Mouse grafts combined 10^7 T-cell-depleted bone marrow cells with 10^6 splenic CD5+ T cells. This specimen belongs to a study of tissue T cells after allogeneic stem cell transplantation. Looked up from germline, CDR1 is SGHLS and CDR2 is HYDKME. The CDR3 sequence is 15 residues long. The germline V and J ends were trimmed by 0 bases and 0 bases, with 8 bases remaining between them. Only in-frame clones appear in the TCRdb table, and some are missing; sequencing was by immunoSEQ multiplex PCR. The data show about 5,900 clones, 40% to 60% seen once. Study outcomes and limitations: Only a limited share of tissue TCRs appeared in blood or spleen.

This TCR came from a female BALB/c mouse given C57BL/6 T cells with graft-versus-host disease after an allogeneic hematopoietic cell transplant. The chain links TRBV12-2 to TRBJ1-3; D call uncertain. Material: gut tissue. CDR3 bases read: TGTGCCAGCTCTCTCGTCCCGATTTCTGGAAATACGCTCTAT. Residues: CASSLVPISGNTLY. The full CDR3 reads CASSLVPISGNTLYF.